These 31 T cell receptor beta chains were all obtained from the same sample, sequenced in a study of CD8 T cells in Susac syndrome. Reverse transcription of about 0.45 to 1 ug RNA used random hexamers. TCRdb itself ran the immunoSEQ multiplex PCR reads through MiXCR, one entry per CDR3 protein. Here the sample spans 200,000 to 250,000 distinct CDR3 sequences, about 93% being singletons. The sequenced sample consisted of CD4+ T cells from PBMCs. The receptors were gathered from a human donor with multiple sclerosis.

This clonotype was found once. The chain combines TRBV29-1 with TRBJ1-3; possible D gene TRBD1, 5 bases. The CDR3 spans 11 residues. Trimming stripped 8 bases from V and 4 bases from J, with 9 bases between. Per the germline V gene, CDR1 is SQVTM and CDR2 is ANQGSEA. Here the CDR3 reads CSTRQGNTIYF. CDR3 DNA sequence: TGCAGCACCCGACAGGGAAACACCATATATTTT.

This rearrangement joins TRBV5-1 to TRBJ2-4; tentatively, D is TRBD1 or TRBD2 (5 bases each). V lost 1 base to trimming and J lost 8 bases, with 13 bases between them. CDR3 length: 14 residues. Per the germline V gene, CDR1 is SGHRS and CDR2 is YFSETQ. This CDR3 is CASSLSGTTDIQYF. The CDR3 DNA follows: TGCGCCAGCAGCTTGAGTGGGACCACGGACATTCAGTACTTC.

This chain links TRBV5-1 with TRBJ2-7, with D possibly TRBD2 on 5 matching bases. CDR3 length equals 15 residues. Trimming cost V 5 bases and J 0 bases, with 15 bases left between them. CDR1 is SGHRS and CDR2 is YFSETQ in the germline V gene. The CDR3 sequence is CASRSGLRSSYEQYF. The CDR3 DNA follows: TGCGCCAGCAGATCCGGACTGAGGAGCTCCTACGAGCAGTACTTC.

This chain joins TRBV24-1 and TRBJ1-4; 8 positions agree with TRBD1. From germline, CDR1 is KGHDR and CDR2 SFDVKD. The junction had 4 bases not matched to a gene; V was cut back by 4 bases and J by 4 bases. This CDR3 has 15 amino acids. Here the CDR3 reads CATSETGTGNEKLFF. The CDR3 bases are TGTGCCACCAGTGAAACCGGGACAGGTAATGAAAAACTGTTTTTT.

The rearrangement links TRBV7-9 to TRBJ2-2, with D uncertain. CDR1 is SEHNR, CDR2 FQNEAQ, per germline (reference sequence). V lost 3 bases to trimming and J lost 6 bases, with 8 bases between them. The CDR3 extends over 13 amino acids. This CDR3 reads CASSLTNPGELFF. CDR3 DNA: TGTGCCAGCAGCTTGACCAACCCCGGGGAGCTGTTTTTT.

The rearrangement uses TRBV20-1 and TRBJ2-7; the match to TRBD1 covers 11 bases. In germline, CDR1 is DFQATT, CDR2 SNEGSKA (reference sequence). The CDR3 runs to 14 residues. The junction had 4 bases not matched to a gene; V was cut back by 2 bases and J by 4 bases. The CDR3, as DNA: TGCAGTGCTAGATCGGGACAGGGGGTATACGAGCAGTACGTC. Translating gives CSARSGQGVYEQYV.

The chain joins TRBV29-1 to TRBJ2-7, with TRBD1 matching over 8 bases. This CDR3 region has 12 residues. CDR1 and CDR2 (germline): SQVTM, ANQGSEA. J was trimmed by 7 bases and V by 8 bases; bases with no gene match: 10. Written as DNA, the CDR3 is TGCAGCACTAGGACAGGGTCAGGGGAGCAGTACTTC. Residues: CSTRTGSGEQYF.

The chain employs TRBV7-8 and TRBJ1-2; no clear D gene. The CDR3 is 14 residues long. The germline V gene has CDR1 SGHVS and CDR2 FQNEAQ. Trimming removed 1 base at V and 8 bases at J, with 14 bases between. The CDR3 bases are TGTGCCAGCAGCTTAGATTCGGGCCTCAGCGGCTACACCTTC. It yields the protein CASSLDSGLSGYTF.

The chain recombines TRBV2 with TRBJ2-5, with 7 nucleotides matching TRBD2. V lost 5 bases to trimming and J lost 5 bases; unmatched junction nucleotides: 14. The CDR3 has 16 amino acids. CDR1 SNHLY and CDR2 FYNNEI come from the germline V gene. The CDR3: CASSPGTGGTLETQYF. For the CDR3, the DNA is TGTGCCAGCAGTCCCGGAACGGGGGGTACGTTGGAGACCCAGTACTTC.

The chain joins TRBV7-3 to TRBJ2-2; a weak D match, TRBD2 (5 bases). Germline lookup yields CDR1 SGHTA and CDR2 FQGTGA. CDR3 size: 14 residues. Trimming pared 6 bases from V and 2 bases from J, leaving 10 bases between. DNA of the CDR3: TGTGCCAGCAGGTCGGGGATTAACACCGGGGAGCTGTTTTTT. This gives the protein CASRSGINTGELFF. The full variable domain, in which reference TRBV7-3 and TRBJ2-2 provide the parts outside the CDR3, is GAGVSQTPSNKVTEKGKYVELRCDPISGHTALYWYRQSLGQGPEFLIYFQGTGAADDSGLPNDRFFAVRPEGSVSTLKIQRTERGDSAVYLCASRSGINTGELFFGEGSRLTVL.

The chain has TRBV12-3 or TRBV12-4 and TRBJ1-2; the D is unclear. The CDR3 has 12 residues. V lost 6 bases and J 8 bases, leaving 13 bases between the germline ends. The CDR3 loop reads CASSQVFGGYTF. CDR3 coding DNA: TGTGCCAGCAGCCAGGTTTTCGGAGGCTACACCTTC.

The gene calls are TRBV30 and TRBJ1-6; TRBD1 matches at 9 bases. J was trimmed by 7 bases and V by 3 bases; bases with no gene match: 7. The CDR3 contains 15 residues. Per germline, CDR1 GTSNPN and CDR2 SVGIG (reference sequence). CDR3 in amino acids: CAWSGWDRENSPLHF. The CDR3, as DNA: TGTGCCTGGAGCGGATGGGACAGGGAAAATTCACCCCTCCACTTT.

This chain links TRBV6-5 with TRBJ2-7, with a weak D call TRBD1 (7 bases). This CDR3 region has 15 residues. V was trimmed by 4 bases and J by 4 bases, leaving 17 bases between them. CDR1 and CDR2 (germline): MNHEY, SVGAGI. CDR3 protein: CASSSRGQGGYEQYV. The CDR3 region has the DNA TGTGCCAGCAGTTCAAGGGGGCAGGGAGGATACGAGCAGTACGTC.

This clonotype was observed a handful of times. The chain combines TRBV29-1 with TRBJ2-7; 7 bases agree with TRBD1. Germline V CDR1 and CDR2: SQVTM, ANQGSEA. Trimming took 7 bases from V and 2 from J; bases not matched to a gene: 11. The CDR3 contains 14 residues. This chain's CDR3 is CSAWDRYSTYEQYF. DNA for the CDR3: TGCAGCGCTTGGGACAGATACTCAACCTACGAGCAGTACTTC.

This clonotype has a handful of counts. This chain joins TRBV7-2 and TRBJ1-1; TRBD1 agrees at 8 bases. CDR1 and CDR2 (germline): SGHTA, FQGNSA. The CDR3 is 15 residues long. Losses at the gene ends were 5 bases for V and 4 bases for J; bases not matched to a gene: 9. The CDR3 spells CASSPRTGTGTEAFF. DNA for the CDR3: TGTGCCAGCAGCCCCCGGACAGGGACCGGCACTGAAGCTTTCTTT. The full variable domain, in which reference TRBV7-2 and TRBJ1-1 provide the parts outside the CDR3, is GAGVSQSPSNKVTEKGKDVELRCDPISGHTALYWYRQSLGQGLEFLIYFQGNSAPDKSGLPSDRFSAERTGGSVSTLTIQRTQQEDSAVYLCASSPRTGTGTEAFFGQGTRLTVV.

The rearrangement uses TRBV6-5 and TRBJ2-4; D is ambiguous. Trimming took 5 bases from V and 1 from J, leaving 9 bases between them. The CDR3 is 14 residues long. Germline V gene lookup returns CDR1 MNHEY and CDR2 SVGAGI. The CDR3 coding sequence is TGTGCCAGCAGTACCGGGTTCGCCAAAAACATTCAGTACTTC. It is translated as CASSTGFAKNIQYF.

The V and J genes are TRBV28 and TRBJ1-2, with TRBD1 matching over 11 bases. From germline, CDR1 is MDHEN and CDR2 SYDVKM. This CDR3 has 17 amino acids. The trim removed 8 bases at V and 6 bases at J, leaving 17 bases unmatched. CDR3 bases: TGTGCCAGCCACAAGGACAGGGGGCTAAATCGCGAAAATGGCTACACCTTC. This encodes CASHKDRGLNRENGYTF.

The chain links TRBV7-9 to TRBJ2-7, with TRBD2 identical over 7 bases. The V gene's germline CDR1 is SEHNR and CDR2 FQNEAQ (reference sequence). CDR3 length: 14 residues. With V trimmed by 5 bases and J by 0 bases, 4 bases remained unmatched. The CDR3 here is CASSVGGSSYEQYF. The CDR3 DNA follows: TGTGCCAGCAGCGTGGGGGGGAGCTCCTACGAGCAGTACTTC.

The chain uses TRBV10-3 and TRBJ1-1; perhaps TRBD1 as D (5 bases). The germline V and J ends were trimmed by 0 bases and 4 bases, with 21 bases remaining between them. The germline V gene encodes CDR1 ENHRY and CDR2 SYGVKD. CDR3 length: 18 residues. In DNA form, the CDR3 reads TGTGCCATCAGTGAGTCGAAAGGCTTCGGGGCCGGTCGCACTGAAGCTTTCTTT. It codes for CAISESKGFGAGRTEAFF.

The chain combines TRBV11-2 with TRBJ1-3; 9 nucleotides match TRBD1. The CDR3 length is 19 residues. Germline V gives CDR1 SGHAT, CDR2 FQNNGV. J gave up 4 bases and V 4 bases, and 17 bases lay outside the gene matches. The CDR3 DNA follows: TGTGCCAGCAGCTCCATCCGCCCACAACAGGGGGCCCTGGGAAACACCATATATTTT. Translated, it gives CASSSIRPQQGALGNTIYF.

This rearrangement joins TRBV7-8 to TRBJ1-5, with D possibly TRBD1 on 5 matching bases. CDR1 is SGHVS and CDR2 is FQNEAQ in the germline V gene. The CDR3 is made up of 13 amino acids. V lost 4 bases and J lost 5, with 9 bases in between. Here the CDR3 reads CASSSGTYQPQHF. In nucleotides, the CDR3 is TGTGCCAGCAGCTCAGGGACCTATCAGCCCCAGCATTTT.

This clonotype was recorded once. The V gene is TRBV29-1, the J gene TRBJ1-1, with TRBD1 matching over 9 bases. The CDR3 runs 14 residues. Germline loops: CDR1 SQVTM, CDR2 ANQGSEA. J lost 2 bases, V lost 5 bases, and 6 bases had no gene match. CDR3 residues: CSVNPGQGNTEAFF. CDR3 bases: TGCAGCGTTAATCCGGGACAGGGAAACACTGAAGCTTTCTTT. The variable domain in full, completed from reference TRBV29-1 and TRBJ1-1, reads SAVISQKPSRDICQRGTSLTIQCQVDSQVTMMFWYRQQPGQSLTLIATANQGSEATYESGFVIDKFPISRPNLTFSTLTVSNMSPEDSSIYLCSVNPGQGNTEAFFGQGTRLTVV.

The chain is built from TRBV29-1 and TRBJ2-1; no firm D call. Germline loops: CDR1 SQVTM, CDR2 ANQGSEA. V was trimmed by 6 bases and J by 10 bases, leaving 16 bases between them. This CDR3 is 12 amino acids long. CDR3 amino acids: CSVQNGGDEQFF. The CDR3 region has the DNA TGCAGCGTGCAAAATGGCGGAGACGAGCAGTTCTTC.

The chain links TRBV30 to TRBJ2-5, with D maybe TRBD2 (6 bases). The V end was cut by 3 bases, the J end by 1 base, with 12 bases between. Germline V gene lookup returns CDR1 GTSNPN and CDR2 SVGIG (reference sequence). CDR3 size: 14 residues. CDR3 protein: CAWSRGLRQETQYF. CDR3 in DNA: TGTGCCTGGAGCCGAGGACTACGCCAAGAGACCCAGTACTTC.

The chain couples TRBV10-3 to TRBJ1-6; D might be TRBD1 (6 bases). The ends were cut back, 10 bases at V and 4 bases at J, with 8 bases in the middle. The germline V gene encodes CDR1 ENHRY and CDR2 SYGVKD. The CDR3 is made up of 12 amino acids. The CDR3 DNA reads TGTGCCACCGACAGGTATAATTCACCCCTCCACTTT. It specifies CATDRYNSPLHF.

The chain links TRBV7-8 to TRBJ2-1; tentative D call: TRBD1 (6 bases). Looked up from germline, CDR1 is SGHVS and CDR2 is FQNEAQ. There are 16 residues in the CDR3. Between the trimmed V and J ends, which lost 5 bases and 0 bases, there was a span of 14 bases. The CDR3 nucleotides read TGTGCCAGCAGCGCCTACAGGGTACGCTCCTACAATGAGCAGTTCTTC. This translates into CASSAYRVRSYNEQFF.

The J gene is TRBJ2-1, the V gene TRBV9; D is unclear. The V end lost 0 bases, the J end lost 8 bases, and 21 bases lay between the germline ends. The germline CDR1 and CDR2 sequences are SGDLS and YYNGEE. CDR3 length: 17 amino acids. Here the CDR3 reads CASSVVGSAVIGDEQFF. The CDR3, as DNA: TGTGCCAGCAGCGTAGTAGGTTCGGCGGTGATTGGCGATGAGCAGTTCTTC. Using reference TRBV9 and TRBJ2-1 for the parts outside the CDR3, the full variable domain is DSGVTQTPKHLITATGQRVTLRCSPRSGDLSVYWYQQSLDQGLQFLIQYYNGEERAKGNILERFSAQQFPDLHSELNLSSLELGDSALYFCASSVVGSAVIGDEQFFGPGTRLTVL.

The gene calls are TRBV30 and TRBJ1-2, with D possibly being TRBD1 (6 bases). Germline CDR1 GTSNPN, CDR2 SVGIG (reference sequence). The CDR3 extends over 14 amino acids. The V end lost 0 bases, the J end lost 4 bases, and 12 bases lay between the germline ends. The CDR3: CAWSVQRTAYGYTF. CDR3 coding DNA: TGTGCCTGGAGTGTACAGAGGACAGCCTATGGCTACACCTTC.

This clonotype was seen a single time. The CDR3 sequence: CASSIQGAPNQPQHF. CDR3 sequence (DNA): TGTGCCAGCAGTATACAGGGGGCTCCCAATCAGCCCCAGCATTTT. V is TRBV28 and J is TRBJ1-5; 9 nucleotides align to TRBD1. Losses at the gene ends were 5 bases for V and 3 bases for J; bases not matched to a gene: 5. The length of the CDR3 is 15 residues. CDR1 is MDHEN, CDR2 SYDVKM, per germline.

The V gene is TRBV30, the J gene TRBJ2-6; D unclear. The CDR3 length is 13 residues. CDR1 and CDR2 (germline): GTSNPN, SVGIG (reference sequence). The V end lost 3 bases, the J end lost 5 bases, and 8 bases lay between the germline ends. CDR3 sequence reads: CAWSSWRANVLTF. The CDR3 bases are TGTGCCTGGAGCTCGTGGAGGGCCAACGTCCTGACTTTC.

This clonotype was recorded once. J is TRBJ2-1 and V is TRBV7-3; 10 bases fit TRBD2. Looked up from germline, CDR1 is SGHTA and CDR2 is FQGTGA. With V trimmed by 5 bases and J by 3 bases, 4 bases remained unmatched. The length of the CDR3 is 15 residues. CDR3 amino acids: CASSHGLAVYNEQFF. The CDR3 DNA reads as TGTGCCAGCAGCCACGGACTAGCGGTCTACAATGAGCAGTTCTTC.